One sample yielded the 9 T cell receptor beta chains listed below, sequenced in a study of blood T cell repertoires in COVID-19. TCRdb's table, derived via immunoSEQ multiplex PCR, lists solely in-frame clones and lacks some. Here the sample spans 140,000 to 150,000 clones, about 89% being singletons. Sequenced material: PBMCs or T cells enriched from blood (not recorded which). The receptors derive from a man in his 60s who had recovered from COVID-19.

The chain links TRBV11-2 to TRBJ1-1; D is uncertain. In germline, CDR1 is SGHAT, CDR2 FQNNGV. CDR3 length equals 13 residues. V was clipped by 4 bases and J by 0 bases, with 6 bases between them. The CDR3 region has the DNA TGTGCCAGCAGCTCCTTATTGAACACTGAAGCTTTCTTT. This codes for CASSSLLNTEAFF.

The gene calls are TRBV9 and TRBJ1-1; perhaps TRBD1 as D (6 bases). Deletions cut 7 bases from V and 7 bases from J, with 20 bases between. Looked up from germline, CDR1 is SGDLS and CDR2 is YYNGEE. The CDR3 sequence is 14 residues long. This CDR3 is CASSRGAGDIEAFF. CDR3 coding DNA: TGTGCCAGCTCTCGGGGGGCAGGGGATATTGAAGCTTTCTTT.

The chain recombines TRBV9 with TRBJ2-7, with 7 bases identical to TRBD1. V was pared by 3 bases and J by 3 bases, with 6 bases of the junction left unmatched. This CDR3 has 14 residues. In germline, CDR1 is SGDLS, CDR2 YYNGEE. Written as DNA, the CDR3 is TGTGCCAGCAGCGCACCGGGACAGTTCTACGAGCAGTACTTC. Its protein is CASSAPGQFYEQYF.

The gene calls are TRBV5-1 and TRBJ1-1; D gene uncertain. The CDR3 is 14 residues long. CDR1 is SGHRS and CDR2 is YFSETQ in the germline V gene. V was cut by 5 bases and J by 6 bases, with 17 bases left in between. CDR3 in DNA: TGCGCCAGCAGTGTCCCCGGCGGGATTCCTGAAGCTTTCTTT. It codes for CASSVPGGIPEAFF. The full variable domain, completed using reference TRBV5-1 and TRBJ1-1, is KAGVTQTPRYLIKTRGQQVTLSCSPISGHRSVSWYQQTPGQGLQFLFEYFSETQRNKGNFPGRFSGRQFSNSRSEMNVSTLELGDSALYLCASSVPGGIPEAFFGQGTRLTVV.

The rearrangement links TRBV19 to TRBJ1-4; 8 positions match TRBD1. CDR1 LNHDA and CDR2 SQIVND come from the germline V gene (reference sequence). The CDR3 length is 19 residues. Trimming took 3 bases from V and 0 from J; bases not matched to a gene: 12. CDR3 protein: CASSIGWYRGKATNEKLFF. DNA of the CDR3: TGTGCCAGTAGTATTGGATGGTACAGGGGGAAGGCAACTAATGAAAAACTGTTTTTT.

The chain has TRBV30 and TRBJ1-5; D unclear. This CDR3 is built from 13 residues. Germline CDR1 reads GTSNPN; CDR2 reads SVGIG (reference sequence). V gave up 1 base and J gave up 0 bases, with 4 bases separating them. CDR3 region: CAWSGASNQPQHF. CDR3 nucleotide sequence: TGTGCCTGGAGTGGGGCTAGCAATCAGCCCCAGCATTTT. Looking up the rest from reference TRBV30 and TRBJ1-5 gives the full variable domain: SQTIHQWPATLVQPVGSPLSLECTVEGTSNPNLYWYRQAAGRGLQLLFYSVGIGQISSEVPQNLSASRPQDRQFILSSKKLLLSDSGFYLCAWSGASNQPQHFGDGTRLSIL.

V is TRBV5-6 and J is TRBJ2-5; tentative D call: TRBD1 (6 bases). The CDR3 consists of 14 residues. Trimming cost V 0 bases and J 3 bases, with 9 bases left between them. Germline CDR1 reads SGHDT; CDR2 reads YYEEEE. This chain's CDR3 is CASSLDRTEETQYF. For the CDR3, the DNA is TGTGCCAGCAGCTTGGACAGGACAGAAGAGACCCAGTACTTC.

The chain joins TRBV19 to TRBJ2-1; 14 bases are shared with TRBD2. The length of the CDR3 is 17 residues. Germline V gives CDR1 LNHDA, CDR2 SQIVND (reference sequence). Losses at the gene ends were 5 bases for V and 3 bases for J; bases not matched to a gene: 6. The CDR3 here is CASSPGTSGRGYNEQFF. The CDR3, as DNA: TGTGCCAGTAGTCCCGGGACTAGCGGGAGAGGCTACAATGAGCAGTTCTTC.

This clone has just one count. The chain has TRBV7-8 and TRBJ1-2; TRBD1 matches 8 bases. This CDR3 is built from 13 residues. Trimming at V came to 5 bases and at J to 8 bases, leaving 7 bases not matched to a gene. Germline V gives CDR1 SGHVS, CDR2 FQNEAQ. In DNA, the CDR3 is TGTGCCAGCAGCCAGGACAGGGTCAGAGGCTACACCTTC. Amino acids: CASSQDRVRGYTF.